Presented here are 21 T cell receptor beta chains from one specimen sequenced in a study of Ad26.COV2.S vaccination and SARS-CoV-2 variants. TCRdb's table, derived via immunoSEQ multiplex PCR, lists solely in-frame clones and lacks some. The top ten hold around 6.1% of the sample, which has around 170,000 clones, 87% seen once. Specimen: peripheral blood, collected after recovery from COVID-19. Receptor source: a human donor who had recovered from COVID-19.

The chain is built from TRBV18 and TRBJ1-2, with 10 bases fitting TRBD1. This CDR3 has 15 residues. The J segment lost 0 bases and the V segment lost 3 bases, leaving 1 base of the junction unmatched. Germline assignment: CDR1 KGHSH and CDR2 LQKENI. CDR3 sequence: CASSPGTGANYGYTF. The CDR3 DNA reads TGTGCCAGCTCACCGGGGACAGGGGCTAACTATGGCTACACCTTC.

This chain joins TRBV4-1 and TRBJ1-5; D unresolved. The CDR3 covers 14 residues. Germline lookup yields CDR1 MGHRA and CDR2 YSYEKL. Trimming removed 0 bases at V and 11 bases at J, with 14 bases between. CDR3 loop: CASSQDRYSLAQHF. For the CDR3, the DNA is TGCGCCAGCAGCCAAGATAGGTACTCTCTGGCCCAGCATTTT.

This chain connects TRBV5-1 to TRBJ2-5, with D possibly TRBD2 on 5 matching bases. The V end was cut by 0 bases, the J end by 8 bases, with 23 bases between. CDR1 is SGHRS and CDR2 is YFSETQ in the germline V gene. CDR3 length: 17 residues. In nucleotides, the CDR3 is TGCGCCAGCAGCTTGGAGGTAGAAGACCGTGCTCGGGGTACCCAGTACTTC. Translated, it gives CASSLEVEDRARGTQYF.

CDR3 region: CASSDSSWEPRHTEAFF. DNA for the CDR3: TGTGCCAGTAGTGACTCATCCTGGGAGCCTCGACACACTGAAGCTTTCTTT. V gene TRBV19 combines with J gene TRBJ1-1; no reliable D call. The CDR3 has 17 amino acids. The V end lost 5 bases, the J end lost 3 bases, and 22 bases lay between the germline ends. Germline V gives CDR1 LNHDA, CDR2 SQIVND (reference sequence).

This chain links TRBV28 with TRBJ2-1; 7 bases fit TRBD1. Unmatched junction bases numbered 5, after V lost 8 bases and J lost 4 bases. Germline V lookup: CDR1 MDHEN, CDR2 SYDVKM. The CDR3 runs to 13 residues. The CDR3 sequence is CASLQGNYNEQFF. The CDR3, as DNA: TGTGCCAGCTTACAGGGGAATTACAATGAGCAGTTCTTC.

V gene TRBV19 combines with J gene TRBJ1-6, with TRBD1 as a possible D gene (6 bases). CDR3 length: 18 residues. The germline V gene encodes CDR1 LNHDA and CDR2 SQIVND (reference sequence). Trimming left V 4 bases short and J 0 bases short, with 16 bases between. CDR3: CASSTGTPRSSYNSPLHF. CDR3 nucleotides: TGTGCCAGTAGTACCGGGACACCCAGGAGCTCCTATAATTCACCCCTCCACTTT.

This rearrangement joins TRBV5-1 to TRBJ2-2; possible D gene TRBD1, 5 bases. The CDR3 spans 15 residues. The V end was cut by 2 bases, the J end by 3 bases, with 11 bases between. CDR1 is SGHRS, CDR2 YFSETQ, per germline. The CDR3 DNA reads TGCGCCAGCAGCTTCGACCAGGGTGACACCGGGGAGCTGTTTTTT. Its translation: CASSFDQGDTGELFF.

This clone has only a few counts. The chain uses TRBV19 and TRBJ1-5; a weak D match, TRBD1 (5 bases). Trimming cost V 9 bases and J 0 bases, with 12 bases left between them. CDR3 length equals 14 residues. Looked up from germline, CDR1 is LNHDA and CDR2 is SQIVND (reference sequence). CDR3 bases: TGTGCCAGCGCGGAGGGGAATAGCAATCAGCCCCAGCATTTT. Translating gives CASAEGNSNQPQHF.

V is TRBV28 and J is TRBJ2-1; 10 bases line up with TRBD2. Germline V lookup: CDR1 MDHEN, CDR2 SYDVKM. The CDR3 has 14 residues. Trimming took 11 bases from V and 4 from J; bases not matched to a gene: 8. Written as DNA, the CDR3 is TGTGCCGCCACCGGGACTAGCGTTTACAATGAGCAGTTCTTC. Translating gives CAATGTSVYNEQFF. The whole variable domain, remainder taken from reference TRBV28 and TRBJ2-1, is DVKVTQSSRYLVKRTGEKVFLECVQDMDHENMFWYRQDPGLGLRLIYFSYDVKMKEKGDIPEGYSVSREKKERFSLILESASTNQTSMYLCAATGTSVYNEQFFGPGTRLTVL.

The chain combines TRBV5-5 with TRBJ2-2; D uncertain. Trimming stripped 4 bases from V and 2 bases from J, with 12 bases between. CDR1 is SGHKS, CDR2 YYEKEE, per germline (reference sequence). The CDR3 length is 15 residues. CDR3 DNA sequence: TGTGCCAGCAGCCTGACCCGCTACAACACCGGGGAGCTGTTTTTT. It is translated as CASSLTRYNTGELFF.

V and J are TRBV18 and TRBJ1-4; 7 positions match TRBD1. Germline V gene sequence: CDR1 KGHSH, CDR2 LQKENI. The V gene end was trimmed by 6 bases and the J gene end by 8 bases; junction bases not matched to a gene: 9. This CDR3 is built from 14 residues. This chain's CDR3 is CASSAGTVSEKLFF. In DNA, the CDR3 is TGTGCCAGCTCGGCCGGGACAGTCAGCGAAAAACTGTTTTTT.

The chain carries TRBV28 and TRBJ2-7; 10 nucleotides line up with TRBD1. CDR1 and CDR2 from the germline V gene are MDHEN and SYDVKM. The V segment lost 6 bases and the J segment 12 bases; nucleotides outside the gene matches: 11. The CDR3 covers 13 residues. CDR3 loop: CASSPRDRGVPYF. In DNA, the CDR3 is TGTGCCAGCAGCCCCCGGGACAGGGGTGTTCCGTACTTC. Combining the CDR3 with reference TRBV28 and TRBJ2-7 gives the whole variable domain DVKVTQSSRYLVKRTGEKVFLECVQDMDHENMFWYRQDPGLGLRLIYFSYDVKMKEKGDIPEGYSVSREKKERFSLILESASTNQTSMYLCASSPRDRGVPYFGPGTRLTVT.

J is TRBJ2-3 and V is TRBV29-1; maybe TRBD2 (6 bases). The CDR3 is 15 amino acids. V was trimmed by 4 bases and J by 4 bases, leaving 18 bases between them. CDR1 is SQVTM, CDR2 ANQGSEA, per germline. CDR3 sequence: CSVGNQLAVSDTQYF. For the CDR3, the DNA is TGCAGCGTTGGGAATCAACTAGCAGTCTCAGATACGCAGTATTTT.

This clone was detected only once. The CDR3 loop is CASSRNQGNTIYF. In DNA form, the CDR3 reads TGTGCCAGCAGCCGAAACCAGGGAAACACCATATATTTT. V and J are TRBV5-4 and TRBJ1-3; D unclear. This CDR3 has 13 amino acids. CDR1 is SGHNT, CDR2 YYREEE, per germline (reference sequence). Trimming stripped 4 bases from V and 4 bases from J, with 9 bases between.

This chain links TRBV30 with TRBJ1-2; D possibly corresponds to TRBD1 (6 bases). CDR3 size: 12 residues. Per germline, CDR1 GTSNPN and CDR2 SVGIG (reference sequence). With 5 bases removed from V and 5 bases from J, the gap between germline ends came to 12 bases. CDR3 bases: TGTGCCTGGGACGACAGGAGATATGGCTACACCTTC. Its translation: CAWDDRRYGYTF.

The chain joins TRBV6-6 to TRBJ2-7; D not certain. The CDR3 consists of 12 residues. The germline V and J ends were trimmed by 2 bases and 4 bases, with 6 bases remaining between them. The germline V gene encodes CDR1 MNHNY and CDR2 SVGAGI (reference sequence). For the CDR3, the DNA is TGTGCCAGCAGTTACGGACCTTACGAGCAGTACTTC. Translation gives CASSYGPYEQYF.

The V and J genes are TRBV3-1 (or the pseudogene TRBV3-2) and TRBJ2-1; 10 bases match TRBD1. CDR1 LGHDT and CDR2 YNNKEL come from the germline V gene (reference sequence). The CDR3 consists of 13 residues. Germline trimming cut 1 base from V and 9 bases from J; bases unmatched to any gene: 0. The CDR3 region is CASSQGTGGEQFF. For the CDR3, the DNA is TGTGCCAGCAGCCAAGGGACAGGGGGTGAGCAGTTCTTC.

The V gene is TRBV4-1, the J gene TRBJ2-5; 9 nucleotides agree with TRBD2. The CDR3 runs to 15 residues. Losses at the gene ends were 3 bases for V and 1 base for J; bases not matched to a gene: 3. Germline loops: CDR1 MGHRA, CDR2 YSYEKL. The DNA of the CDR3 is TGCGCCAGCAGCCACCCGGGACTAGCCCAAGAGACCCAGTACTTC. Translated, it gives CASSHPGLAQETQYF.

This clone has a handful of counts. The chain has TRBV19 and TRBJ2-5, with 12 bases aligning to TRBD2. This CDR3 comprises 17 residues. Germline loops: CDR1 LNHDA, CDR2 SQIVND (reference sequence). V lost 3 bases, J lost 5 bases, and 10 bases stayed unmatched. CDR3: CASSIRSSGGARETQYF. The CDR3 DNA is TGTGCCAGTAGTATCCGGTCTAGCGGGGGGGCCCGGGAGACCCAGTACTTC.

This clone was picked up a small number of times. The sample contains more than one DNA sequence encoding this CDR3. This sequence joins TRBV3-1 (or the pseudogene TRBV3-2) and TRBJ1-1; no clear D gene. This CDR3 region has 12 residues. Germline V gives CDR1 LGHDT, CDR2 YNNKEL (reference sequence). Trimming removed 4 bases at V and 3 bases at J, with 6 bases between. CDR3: CASSRADTEAFF. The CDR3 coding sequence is TGTGCCAGCAGCCGGGCGGACACTGAAGCTTTCTTT.

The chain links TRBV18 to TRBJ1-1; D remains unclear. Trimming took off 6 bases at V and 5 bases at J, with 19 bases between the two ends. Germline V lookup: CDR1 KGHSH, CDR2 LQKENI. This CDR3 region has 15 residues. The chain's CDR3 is CASSASAGLRTEAFF. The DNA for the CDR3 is TGTGCCAGCTCCGCTTCGGCGGGATTGAGAACTGAAGCTTTCTTT. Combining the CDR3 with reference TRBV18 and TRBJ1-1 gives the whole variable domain NAGVMQNPRHLVRRRGQEARLRCSPMKGHSHVYWYRQLPEEGLKFMVYLQKENIIDESGMPKERFSAEFPKEGPSILRIQQVVRGDSAAYFCASSASAGLRTEAFFGQGTRLTVV.